This T cell receptor (beta chain) was observed in a study of breast tumors, draining lymph nodes, adjacent tissues. Study-level findings and limits: The data were judged consistent with most tumor T cells coming from lymph node and expanding in tumor. Tumor T cell lymph node origin was a supported hypothesis, not proven. Luminal-like breast cancer showed significantly higher tumor–nontumor repertoire similarity than basal-like. Tumors had less TCR diversity than lymph nodes, more than nontumor tissue.

The lymph nodes were axillary draining lymph nodes from breast cancer patients. On this clonotype: Its antigen is undetermined.

TCRdb reprocessed the multiplex PCR reads with MiXCR, giving one entry per CDR3 protein. This sample has around 170,000 distinct CDR3 sequences, with roughly a third found just once. This sequence originates from a female donor with breast cancer. Some clones in this sample may be carry-over from other donors' samples. The sequencing input was axillary lymph node tissue.

The CDR3: CAIGLRNSPLHF. CDR3 nucleotides: TGTGCTATAGGGCTCCGCAATTCACCCCTCCACTTT. The chain has TRBV25-1 and TRBJ1-6, with no clear D. Germline assignment: CDR1 MGHDK and CDR2 SYGVNS. The CDR3 is made up of 12 amino acids.